This T cell receptor beta chain was captured in a study of cytomegalovirus exposure and HLA in healthy donors (dated by TCRdb to about 2017). Regarding the study in general: An earlier analysis of a few hundred of the donors reported around 280 Gb of sequence data and 117 million unique TCR beta sequences obtained from some 200 million T cells. The study combined high-throughput TCR immunosequencing, statistical association of individual TCRs with disease status, and machine learning to predict cytomegalovirus infection status. Typing coverage differed by locus: A, B, C, DRB1 and DQB1 were typed in about 620-630 donors, DQA1 in about 500, DPA1 in some 570, and DPB1 in approximately 450. A later analysis re-analyzed previously published TCR beta repertoires from approximately 700 donors and added high-resolution HLA genotyping to study TCR occurrence patterns. An earlier analysis of fewer than 750 of the donors used high-throughput TCR beta sequencing to judge whether each TCR beta V gene segment behaved as functional or pseudogenic. The genetic ancestry cluster associated with self-reported Caucasian donors included roughly 84% of the roughly 400 genotyped donors. Four or five DR-DQ haplotypes were handled as single units for association and clustering because linkage in the cohort was strong. Rather than drawing on any new phenotypic data, the later analysis identified candidate immune exposures from TCR beta sequences and the way those sequences occurred across donors. HLA typing covered class I and class II loci at four-digit resolution. On average, roughly 240,000 unique TCR beta nucleotide sequences were sequenced per donor among about 400 genotyped donors of the cohort, with around 19% of those sequences being non-productive. Around 320 gigabases of sequencing data and some 85 million unique TCR sequences were included in an early release covering around 650 HLA-typed donors. A separate validation cohort of about 110 different subjects was used in addition to the approximately 670-subject first cohort. The study aimed to test whether cataloging public T cell receptors could reveal signatures of past pathogen exposure. Alongside the repertoire data, information on donor age, sex, ethnicity and CMV serostatus was compiled. The study profiled the T cell repertoires of about 720 subjects by immunosequencing and related them to cytomegalovirus serostatus. All discovery cohort repertoires had been generated on a single sequencing platform. Genome-wide SNP genotypes for about 60% of the roughly 670 donors were used in a later genetic analysis, which treated that subset as a discovery cohort. Here is what the overall study found, with its caveats: The classifier was reported to diagnose cytomegalovirus status with high specificity and sensitivity in both the original cohort and the validation cohort. Most TCR sequences were seen in very few donors, while some public TCRs were found in many individuals. A later analysis found that most CMV-associated TCR beta chains appeared HLA-restricted, with HLA associations seemingly driven largely by CMV exposure. Correlated functional status among segregating V segments might reflect linkage disequilibrium, but an unknown experimental factor could not be ruled out. When HLA alleles, especially DR and DQ, strongly co-occurred, TCR associations were difficult to assign to individual alleles. At a false discovery rate of 0.05, a later analysis linked about 17,000 TCR beta sequences to specific HLA alleles. The cohort was sequenced for TCR beta chains only, and without alpha or paired-chain data the features that could be detected were limited. Roughly uniform sequencing depth across donors was assumed in presence/absence analyses, although this assumption may not hold. The authors suggested that the approach could potentially be extended to other disease states and immunological phenotypes. In an earlier analysis of about 550 of the donors, most TCR beta V segments were observed in productive rearrangements about 90% or about 30% of the time, broadly matching IMGT annotations. A total of 150 to 200 TCR beta chains were listed by the study as associated with cytomegalovirus. V-gene and J-gene trimming of TCR beta chains was associated with a missense DCLRE1C variant in a later genetic analysis, and the association was replicated in an independent cohort. A later analysis found that HLA-associated TCR beta chains were more clonally expanded and had lower generation probabilities than equally common non-associated chains. A further reported finding was that TCR beta sequences accurately predicted the HLA-A and HLA-B alleles for most subjects in the first cohort. Immune exposure information for the cohort was limited to CMV serostatus. According to a later analysis, TCR association rates differed among HLA loci, with DRB1 alleles showing the most associated TCRs and HLA-C alleles showing the fewest. Because the 87-base-pair reads could not distinguish some IMGT-functional V segments, including TRBV6-2 and TRBV6-3, those segments were excluded. Because HLA typing was unavailable for some donors at each locus, only the typed subset was used in association tests. Three of the identified cytomegalovirus-associated TCR beta chains were confirmed in vitro to be specific for cytomegalovirus antigens. A group of highly shared sequence variants was considered likely to be a technical artifact of the sequencing pipeline. In a later genetic analysis, fewer N-insertions in productive TCRs were reported among donors in an Asian-associated ancestry cluster than the roughly 670-donor mean. Several of the top co-occurrence clusters appeared to be linked to parvovirus B19, influenza, CMV and Epstein-Barr virus, according to a later analysis. Because counts were too low, around 18 rarely observed V segments, including chromosome 9 orphons, were left out of the earlier analysis of several hundred of the donors.

To prepare the library, the immunoSEQ multiplex PCR assay was applied. A mixture of 60 forward primers for TCR Vbeta segments and 13 reverse primers for TCR Jbeta segments was used in the multiplex PCR. The CDR3 region of rearranged TCR beta genes was amplified from genomic DNA by a multiplex PCR assay. The amplified TCR beta libraries were sequenced on the Illumina HiSeq System as 87-base-pair reads. The published analysis was carried out like this. Across the 700 or so repertoires, a later analysis counted approximately 75 million unique TCR beta chains, roughly 11 million of which were shared by at least two donors. A nearest-neighbor algorithm error-corrected the raw reads and collapsed the reads into unique sequences, merging closely related sequences to remove PCR and sequencing errors. CDR3 sequences were aligned to IMGT reference sequences to assign V, D and J gene segments. For a sequence to be retained, a match of at least six nucleotides to both a V gene segment and a J gene segment was required. Rearrangements were called productive when the CDR3 lacked stop codons and stayed in frame with V and J; all others were non-productive. Following IMGT convention, CDR3 was defined as the stretch from the second conserved V-encoded cysteine to the conserved J-encoded phenylalanine. The earlier analysis of around 640 of the donors excluded sequences that lacked an unambiguous match to a single V gene segment. An earlier analysis of about 600 of the donors called V segments functional above 56.7% productive rearrangements and segregating when the between-donor standard deviation exceeded 5%. To diagnose cytomegalovirus status from the catalog of TCR beta chain sequences, a statistical classification framework was built. In a later analysis, TCR nucleotide sequences were compared against IMGT/GENE-DB human TR gene sequences so that V and J genes could be assigned. A later analysis assigned CDR3 sequences and most-parsimonious VDJ recombination scenarios with the TCRdist pipeline. In a later analysis, each TCR beta chain was defined by its CDR3 amino acid sequence together with its V-gene family, and reads lacking a unique V-gene family were excluded. A later analysis removed several hundred highly shared, low-generation-probability nucleotide sequences to deal with suspected cross-contamination and a sequencing artifact. In a later analysis, a clonal expansion index was calculated for each public chain from normalized within-repertoire ranks of inferred template counts. In a later analysis, generation probabilities were computed with a VDJ recombination model fitted to out-of-frame rearrangements, and the resulting probabilities were checked against IGoR. Hypergeometric tests were used in a later analysis to score TCR-TCR, TCR-HLA and TCR-CMV co-occurrence, with a repertoire-size bias correction applied to the TCR pairs. In a later analysis, false discovery rates were estimated by permuting HLA or CMV assignments 20 times. A later analysis grouped co-occurring TCRs with DBSCAN, adding TCRdist sequence similarity when clustering within HLA-allele-positive subsets. Repertoires with fewer than 30,000 or more than 120,000 public chains were left out of co-occurrence clustering, as were five repertoires with anomalous nucleotide sharing. TCRdb re-hosts the immuneACCESS table, in-frame sequences only. Its copies lack some clones; in the studies checked, an unresolved V gene accounts for under half of them, and the cause for the rest is not known. V, J and clone size are those of that table, while D and trimming were read from the DNA. The sample table contains roughly 200,000 clones; only one count was recorded for 77% of them. The ten largest account for roughly 2% of the sample.

The cohort consisted of some 730 healthy bone marrow donors. At the time of sampling, every cohort member was nominally healthy, though immune exposures that went unrecorded were likely present. The donor tested CMV seropositive, placing the donor among the 250 to 350 seropositive members of the cohort. Every donor gave a peripheral blood sample, and the peripheral blood mononuclear cells from that sample were used for TCR beta sequencing. Genomic DNA extraction from the blood cell samples was performed with the Qiagen DNeasy Blood Extraction Kit. For this clone: Its specific antigen is unknown. Base qualities were left out, and no much larger clone turns up one base away.

The CDR3 sequence holds 15 residues, the cysteine and phenylalanine included. The only DNA kept is the CDR3, 45 bases in frame from the first base. CDR1 is given as MNHEY and CDR2 as SMNVEV, both from the germline V gene (reference sequence). Trimmed from V: 2 bases; trimmed from J: 5 bases; junction bases lacking a gene match: 6. Recombination connected TRBV27 to TRBJ1-2, with 9 central nucleotides matching TRBD1. This TCR derives from a woman under 40 in good health and CMV-seropositive. Sequencing was done on a sample of PBMCs. The CDR3 region has the sequence CASSLMNRGPYGYTF. Read as DNA, the sequence is TGTGCCAGCAGTTTAATGAACAGGGGGCCTTATGGCTACACCTTC.